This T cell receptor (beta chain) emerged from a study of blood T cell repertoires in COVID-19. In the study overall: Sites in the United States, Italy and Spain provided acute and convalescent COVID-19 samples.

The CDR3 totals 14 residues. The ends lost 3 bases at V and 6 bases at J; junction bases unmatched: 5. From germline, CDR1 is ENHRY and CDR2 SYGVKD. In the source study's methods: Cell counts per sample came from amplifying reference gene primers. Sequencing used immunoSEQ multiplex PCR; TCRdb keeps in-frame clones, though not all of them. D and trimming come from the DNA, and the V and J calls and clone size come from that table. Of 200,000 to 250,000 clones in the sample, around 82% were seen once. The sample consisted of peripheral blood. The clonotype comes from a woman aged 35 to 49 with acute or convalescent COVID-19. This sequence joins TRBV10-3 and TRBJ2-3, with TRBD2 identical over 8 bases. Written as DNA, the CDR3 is TGTGCCATCAGTGAAGGCGGGGGGAAGGATACGCAGTATTTT. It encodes CAISEGGGKDTQYF.